This T cell receptor beta chain was observed in a study of cytomegalovirus exposure and HLA in healthy donors. Across the whole study: The platform used for the roughly 130 validation repertoires matched that of the 666 first-cohort repertoires, a later analysis reported. The study, taken as a whole, reports: Reports showed the classifier diagnosing cytomegalovirus status with high specificity and sensitivity. One later analysis, an examination of the 100 to 150 validation repertoires, found that first-cohort TCR clusters tended to co-occur in them.

The germline V gene encodes CDR1 DFQATT and CDR2 SNEGSKA (reference sequence). The germline V and J ends were trimmed by 7 bases and 1 base, with 7 bases remaining between them. The CDR3 has 11 residues. With respect to this clone: Its matching antigen is unknown.

Profiled with immunoSEQ multiplex PCR; TCRdb holds only in-frame clones, not every one. The profile covers 110,000 to 150,000 clones, with roughly 86% appearing a single time and 1.4% taken by the ten largest. The sequence came from a woman aged 25-40 years in good health and CMV-seronegative. The rearrangement links TRBV20-1 to TRBJ1-1; D ambiguous. Material for sequencing was PBMCs. The CDR3 DNA sequence: TGCAGTGGTTTGAGGAACACTGAAGCTTTCTTT. As protein: CSGLRNTEAFF.